This T cell receptor beta chain was found in a study of tissue T cells after allogeneic stem cell transplantation. Study results and limitations: Few T cell clones were shared across patients, but motif clusters showed tissue-specific shared signatures. This small cohort was clinically heterogeneous, and sampling depth was a limitation.

A remark on this clone: What it recognizes is unknown.

Some clones are missing from TCRdb's copy, which holds only in-frame ones; the method was immunoSEQ multiplex PCR. This table holds tens of thousands of clones, roughly 85% found once. Germline V CDR1 and CDR2: MGHDK, SYGVNS. The germline V and J ends were trimmed by 5 bases and 7 bases, with 9 bases remaining between them. The length of the CDR3 is 11 residues. This rearrangement joins TRBV25-1 to TRBJ2-7, with unresolved D. The TCR was taken from a woman aged 18-49 years who later had graft-versus-host disease after an allogeneic stem cell transplant. Material: blood, obtained before transplantation. The CDR3 reads CASSRQVEQYF. CDR3 nucleotides: TGTGCCAGCAGTAGGCAGGTAGAGCAGTACTTC.